This T cell receptor (beta chain) appears in the sequencing data of a study of T cells in Graves' hyperthyroidism and ophthalmopathy. This clonotype was recorded at least ten times. Ophthalmopathy in the patients scored at least 3 on Clinical Activity Score and at least 4 on NOSPECS grade, lasting under 3 months. A patient was excluded if there was uncontrolled infection, other autoimmune disease, pregnancy or lactation. Based on clinical symptoms, serum thyroxine and TRAb, thyroid ultrasound and orbital computed tomography, diagnoses were reached. Germline loops: CDR1 DFQATT, CDR2 SNEGSKA (reference sequence). The CDR3 contains 10 residues. TCR beta CDR3 regions were amplified from RNA transcripts. HTBI primers were the set used in a first-round RT-PCR of the TCR CDR3. TCRdb independently ran MiXCR on the multiplex PCR reads; one entry per CDR3 protein. The sample consists of more than 450,000 distinct CDR3 sequences, just under 20% of them appearing once.

The chain links TRBV20-1 to TRBJ2-3; D ambiguous. The receptor comes from a man between 35 and 55 years old with Graves' ophthalmopathy. Specimen: blood. DNA of the CDR3: TGCGCTGCTTCCACAGATACGCAGTATTTT. It is translated as CAASTDTQYF.